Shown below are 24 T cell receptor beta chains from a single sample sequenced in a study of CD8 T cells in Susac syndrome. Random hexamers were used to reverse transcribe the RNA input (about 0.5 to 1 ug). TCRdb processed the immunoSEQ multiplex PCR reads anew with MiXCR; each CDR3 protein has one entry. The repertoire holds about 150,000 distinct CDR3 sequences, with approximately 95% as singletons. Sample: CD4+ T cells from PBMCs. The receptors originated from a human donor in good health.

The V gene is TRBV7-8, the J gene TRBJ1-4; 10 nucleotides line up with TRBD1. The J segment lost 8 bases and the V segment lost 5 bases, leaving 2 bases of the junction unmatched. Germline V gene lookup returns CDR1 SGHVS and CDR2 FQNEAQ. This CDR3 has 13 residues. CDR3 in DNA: TGTGCCAGCAGCAGGACAGGGGGGGAAAAACTGTTTTTT. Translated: CASSRTGGEKLFF.

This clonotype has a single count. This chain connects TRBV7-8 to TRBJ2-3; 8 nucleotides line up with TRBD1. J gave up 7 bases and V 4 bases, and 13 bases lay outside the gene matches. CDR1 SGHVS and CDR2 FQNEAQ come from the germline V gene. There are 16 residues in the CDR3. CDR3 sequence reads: CASSSTAGGPQYTQYF. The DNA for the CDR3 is TGTGCCAGCAGCTCAACTGCAGGGGGCCCACAATATACGCAGTATTTT.

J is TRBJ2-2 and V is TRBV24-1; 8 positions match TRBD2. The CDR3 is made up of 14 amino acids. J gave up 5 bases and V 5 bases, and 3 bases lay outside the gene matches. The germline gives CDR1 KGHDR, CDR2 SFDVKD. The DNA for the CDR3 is TGTGCCACCAGTGCGGGAGGGGTGACCGGGGAGCTGTTTTTT. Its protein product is CATSAGGVTGELFF.

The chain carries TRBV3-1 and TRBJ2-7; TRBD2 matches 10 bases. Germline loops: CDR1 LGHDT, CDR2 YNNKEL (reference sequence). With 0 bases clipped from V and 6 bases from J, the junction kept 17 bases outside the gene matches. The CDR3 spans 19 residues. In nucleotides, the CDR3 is TGTGCCAGCAGCCAAGAGGGAACTAGTCTAGCGGGAGTAAGGAGCGAGCAGTACTTC. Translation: CASSQEGTSLAGVRSEQYF.

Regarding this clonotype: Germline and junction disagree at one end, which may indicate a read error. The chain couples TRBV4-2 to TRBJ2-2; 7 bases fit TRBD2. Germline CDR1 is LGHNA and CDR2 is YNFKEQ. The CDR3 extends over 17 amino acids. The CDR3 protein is CASSRATKRDLTGKLFF. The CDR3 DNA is TGTGCCAGCAGCCGAGCAACTAAGCGGGACCTCACCGGGAAGCTGTTTTTT.

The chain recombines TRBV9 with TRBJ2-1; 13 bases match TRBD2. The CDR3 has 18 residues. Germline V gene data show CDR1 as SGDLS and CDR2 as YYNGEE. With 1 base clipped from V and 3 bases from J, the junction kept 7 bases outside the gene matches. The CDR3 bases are TGTGCCAGCAGCGTAAACATTGGGACTAGCGGGATCTACAATGAGCAGTTCTTC. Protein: CASSVNIGTSGIYNEQFF.

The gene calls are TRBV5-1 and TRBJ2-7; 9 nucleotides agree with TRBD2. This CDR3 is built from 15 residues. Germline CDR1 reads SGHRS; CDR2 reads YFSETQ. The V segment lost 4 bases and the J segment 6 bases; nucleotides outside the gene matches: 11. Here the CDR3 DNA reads TGCGCCAGCAGCGATGTAGAGCGGGAGGCTGCCGAGCAGTACTTC. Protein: CASSDVEREAAEQYF.

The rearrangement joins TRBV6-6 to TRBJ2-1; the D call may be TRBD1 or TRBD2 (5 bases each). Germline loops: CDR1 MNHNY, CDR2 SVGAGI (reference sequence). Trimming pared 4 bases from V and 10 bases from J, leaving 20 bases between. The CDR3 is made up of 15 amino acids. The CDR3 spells CASSSPAPLGGEQFF. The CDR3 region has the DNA TGTGCCAGCAGTTCACCCGCCCCCCTTGGGGGAGAGCAGTTCTTC.

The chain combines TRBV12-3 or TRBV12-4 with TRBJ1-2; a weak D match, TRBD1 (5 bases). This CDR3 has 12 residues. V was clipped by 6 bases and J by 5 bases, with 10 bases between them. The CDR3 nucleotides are TGTGCCAGCAGCCAGGGTTGGTATGGCTACACCTTC. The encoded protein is CASSQGWYGYTF.

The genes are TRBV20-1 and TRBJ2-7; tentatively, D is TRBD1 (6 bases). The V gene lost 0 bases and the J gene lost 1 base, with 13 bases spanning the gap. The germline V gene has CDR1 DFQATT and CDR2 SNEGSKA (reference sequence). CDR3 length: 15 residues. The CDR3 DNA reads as TGCAGTGCTAGAGATCTGGGGGCGGTTTCCTACGAGCAGTACTTC. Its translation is CSARDLGAVSYEQYF.

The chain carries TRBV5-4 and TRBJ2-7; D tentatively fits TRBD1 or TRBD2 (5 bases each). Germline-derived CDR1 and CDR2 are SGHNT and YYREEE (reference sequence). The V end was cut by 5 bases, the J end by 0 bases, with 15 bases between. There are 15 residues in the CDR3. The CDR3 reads CASSSGTLSSYEQYF. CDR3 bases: TGTGCCAGCAGTTCCGGGACCCTGAGCTCCTACGAGCAGTACTTC.

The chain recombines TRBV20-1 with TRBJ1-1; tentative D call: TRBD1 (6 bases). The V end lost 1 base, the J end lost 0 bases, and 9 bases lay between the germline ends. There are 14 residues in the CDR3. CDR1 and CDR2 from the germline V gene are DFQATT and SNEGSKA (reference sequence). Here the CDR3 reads CSARGGQVNTEAFF. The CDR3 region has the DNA TGCAGTGCTAGAGGGGGGCAGGTGAACACTGAAGCTTTCTTT.

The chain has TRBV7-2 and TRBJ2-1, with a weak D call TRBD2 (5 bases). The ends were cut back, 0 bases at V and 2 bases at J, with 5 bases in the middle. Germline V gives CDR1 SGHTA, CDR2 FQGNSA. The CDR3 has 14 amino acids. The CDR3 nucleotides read TGTGCCAGCAGCTTAGCAGCGGCCTACAATGAGCAGTTCTTC. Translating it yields CASSLAAAYNEQFF.

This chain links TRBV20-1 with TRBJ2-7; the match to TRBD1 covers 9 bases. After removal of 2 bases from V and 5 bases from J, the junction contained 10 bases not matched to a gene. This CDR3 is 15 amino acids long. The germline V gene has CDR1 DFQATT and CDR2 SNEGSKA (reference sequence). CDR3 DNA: TGCAGTGCTAGACTGGGGAGACAGGGGGGCCACGAGCAGTACTTC. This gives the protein CSARLGRQGGHEQYF.

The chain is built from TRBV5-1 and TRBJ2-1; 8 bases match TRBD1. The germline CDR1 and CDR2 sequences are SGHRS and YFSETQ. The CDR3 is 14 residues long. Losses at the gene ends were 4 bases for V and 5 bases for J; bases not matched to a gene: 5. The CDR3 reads CASSQDRGNNEQFF. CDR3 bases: TGCGCCAGCAGCCAAGACAGGGGAAACAATGAGCAGTTCTTC.

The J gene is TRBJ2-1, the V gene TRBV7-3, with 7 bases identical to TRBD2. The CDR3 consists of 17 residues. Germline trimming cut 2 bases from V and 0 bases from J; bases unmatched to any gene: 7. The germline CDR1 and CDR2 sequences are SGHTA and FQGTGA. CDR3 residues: CASSLGRGGGSYNEQFF. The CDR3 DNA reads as TGTGCCAGCAGCTTAGGACGCGGCGGGGGCTCCTACAATGAGCAGTTCTTC.

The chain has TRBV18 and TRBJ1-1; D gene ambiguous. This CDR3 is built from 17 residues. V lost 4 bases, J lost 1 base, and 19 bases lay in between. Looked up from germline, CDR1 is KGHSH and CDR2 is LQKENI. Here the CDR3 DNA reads TGTGCCAGCTCACGGAGGGAGATAACGATGCCGAACACTGAAGCTTTCTTT. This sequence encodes CASSRREITMPNTEAFF.

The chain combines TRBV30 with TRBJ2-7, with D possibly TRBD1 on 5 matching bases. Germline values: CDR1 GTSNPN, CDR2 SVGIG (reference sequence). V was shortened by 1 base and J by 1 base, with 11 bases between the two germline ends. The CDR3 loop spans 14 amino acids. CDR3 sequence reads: CAWSGQGRSYEQYF. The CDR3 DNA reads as TGTGCCTGGAGTGGGCAGGGAAGGTCCTACGAGCAGTACTTC.

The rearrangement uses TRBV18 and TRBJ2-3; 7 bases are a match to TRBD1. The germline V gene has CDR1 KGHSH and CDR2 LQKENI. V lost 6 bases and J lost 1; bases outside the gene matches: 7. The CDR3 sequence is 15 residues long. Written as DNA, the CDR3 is TGTGCCAGCTCCCTACGACAGGGCCGCACAGATACGCAGTATTTT. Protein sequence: CASSLRQGRTDTQYF.

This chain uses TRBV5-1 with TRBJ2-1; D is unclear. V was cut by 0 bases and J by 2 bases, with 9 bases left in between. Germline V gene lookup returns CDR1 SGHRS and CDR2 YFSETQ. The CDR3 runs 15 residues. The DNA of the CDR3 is TGCGCCAGCAGCTTGGACCCCTCCCCCTACAATGAGCAGTTCTTC. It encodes CASSLDPSPYNEQFF. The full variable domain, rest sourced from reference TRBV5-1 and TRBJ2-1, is KAGVTQTPRYLIKTRGQQVTLSCSPISGHRSVSWYQQTPGQGLQFLFEYFSETQRNKGNFPGRFSGRQFSNSRSEMNVSTLELGDSALYLCASSLDPSPYNEQFFGPGTRLTVL.

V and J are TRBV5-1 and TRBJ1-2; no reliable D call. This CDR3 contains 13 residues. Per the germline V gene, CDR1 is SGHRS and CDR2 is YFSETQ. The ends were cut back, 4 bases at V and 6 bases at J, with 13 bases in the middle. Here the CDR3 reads CASSPFGEDGYTF. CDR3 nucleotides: TGCGCCAGCAGCCCGTTTGGAGAGGATGGCTACACCTTC.

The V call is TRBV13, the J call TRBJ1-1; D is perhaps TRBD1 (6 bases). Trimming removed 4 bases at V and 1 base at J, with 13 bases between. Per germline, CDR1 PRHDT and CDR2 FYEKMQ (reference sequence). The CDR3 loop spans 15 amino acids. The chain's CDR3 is CASSSWGAPNTEAFF. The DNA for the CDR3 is TGTGCCAGCAGCTCATGGGGGGCACCGAACACTGAAGCTTTCTTT. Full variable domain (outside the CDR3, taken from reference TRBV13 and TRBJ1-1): AAGVIQSPRHLIKEKRETATLKCYPIPRHDTVYWYQQGPGQDPQFLISFYEKMQSDKGSIPDRFSAQQFSDYHSELNMSSLELGDSALYFCASSSWGAPNTEAFFGQGTRLTVV.

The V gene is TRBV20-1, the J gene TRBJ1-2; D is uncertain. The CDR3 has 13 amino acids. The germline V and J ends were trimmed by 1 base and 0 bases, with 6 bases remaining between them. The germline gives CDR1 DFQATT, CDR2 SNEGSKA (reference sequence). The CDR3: CSARVWANYGYTF. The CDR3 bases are TGCAGTGCTAGAGTTTGGGCTAACTATGGCTACACCTTC.

The CDR3 nucleotides read TGTGCCAGCAGCTTGGGTGGACTAGCGAGCACCGGGGAGCTGTTTTTT. Protein: CASSLGGLASTGELFF. J is TRBJ2-2 and V is TRBV5-4; 9 bases are shared with TRBD2. CDR1 and CDR2 (germline): SGHNT, YYREEE (reference sequence). After removal of 0 bases from V and 4 bases from J, the junction contained 4 bases not matched to a gene. The CDR3 extends over 16 amino acids.